What follows describes a single T cell receptor (beta chain). This CDR3 has 15 amino acids. The V gene lost 2 bases and the J gene lost 6 bases, with 13 bases spanning the gap. Per germline, CDR1 MNHNS and CDR2 SASEGT. The authors' processing: Amplification with reference gene primers provided the estimates of nucleated cell counts. The assay was immunoSEQ multiplex PCR, and TCRdb's table has in-frame clones only and misses some. V and J calls and clone size are as listed in that table; D and trimming were resolved from the DNA. The sample has 130,000 to 150,000 clones, 85% to 90% seen once. The data belong to a study of blood T cell repertoires in COVID-19. Background on the study: Acute and convalescent COVID-19 specimens originated in the United States, Italy and Spain. The analysed material was cDNA or gDNA that came from T cells, B-cell-depleted T cells, or PBMCs.

The material sequenced was peripheral blood. The chain carries TRBV6-1 and TRBJ2-2, with a possible D match to TRBD1 (6 bases). The sequence came from a human donor in a cohort sampled during active COVID-19. In DNA form, the CDR3 reads TGTGCCAGCAGTGAAAGGGGGTCCCCACCCGGGGAGCTGTTTTTT. Translation gives CASSERGSPPGELFF.